The 32 T cell receptor beta chains below all came from one sample that was sequenced in a study of cytomegalovirus exposure and HLA in healthy donors. The protocol was immunoSEQ multiplex PCR, while the TCRdb copy is restricted to in-frame clones and leaves out a portion. The table lists about 180,000 clones, around nine tenths of them singletons. The sequencing input was PBMCs. These receptors were obtained from a man younger than 35 in good health and CMV-seropositive.

This sequence joins TRBV4-1 and TRBJ2-7; 7 bases agree with TRBD2. CDR3 length: 17 amino acids. The V gene end was trimmed by 1 base and the J gene end by 7 bases; junction bases not matched to a gene: 16. Germline V CDR1 and CDR2: MGHRA, YSYEKL. The CDR3 loop is CASSQVGRGAGVGEQYF. CDR3 bases: TGCGCCAGCAGCCAAGTTGGTCGTGGGGCGGGAGTCGGGGAGCAGTACTTC.

The genes are TRBV2 and TRBJ2-1, with TRBD2 as a possible D gene (6 bases). The CDR3 loop spans 13 amino acids. Trimming stripped 6 bases from V and 4 bases from J, with 10 bases between. Germline-derived CDR1 and CDR2 are SNHLY and FYNNEI. Written as DNA, the CDR3 is TGTGCCAGCAGGGAGGCGGGGTACAATGAGCAGTTCTTC. Residues: CASREAGYNEQFF.

This sequence joins TRBV5-6 and TRBJ2-5, with 8 bases fitting TRBD1. The CDR3 length is 15 residues. CDR1 and CDR2 from the germline V gene are SGHDT and YYEEEE. V dropped 4 bases and J dropped 1; count of bases not matched to a gene: 6. The CDR3: CASSIRGTGQETQYF. The CDR3 nucleotides read TGTGCCAGCAGCATCCGCGGGACAGGCCAAGAGACCCAGTACTTC. The whole variable domain, remainder taken from reference TRBV5-6 and TRBJ2-5, is DAGVTQSPTHLIKTRGQQVTLRCSPKSGHDTVSWYQQALGQGPQFIFQYYEEEERQRGNFPDRFSGHQFPNYSSELNVNALLLGDSALYLCASSIRGTGQETQYFGPGTRLLVL.

The V call is TRBV5-6, the J call TRBJ2-7; the D gene is possibly TRBD2 (6 bases). V lost 5 bases and J 2 bases, leaving 20 bases between the germline ends. Looked up from germline, CDR1 is SGHDT and CDR2 is YYEEEE. The CDR3 contains 16 residues. CDR3: CASRGGFEGRTYEQYF. The CDR3 DNA is TGTGCCAGCAGGGGGGGTTTTGAGGGCCGAACCTACGAGCAGTACTTC.

The rearrangement uses TRBV5-1 and TRBJ2-2; perhaps TRBD1 as D (5 bases). CDR3 length: 16 amino acids. CDR1 is SGHRS, CDR2 YFSETQ, per germline. V shed 4 bases and J shed 0 bases, with 13 bases lying between them. CDR3 coding DNA: TGCGCCAGCAGCCAGAAGACAGCCTCGAACACCGGGGAGCTGTTTTTT. This gives the protein CASSQKTASNTGELFF. Drawing the rest from reference TRBV5-1 and TRBJ2-2, the complete variable domain is KAGVTQTPRYLIKTRGQQVTLSCSPISGHRSVSWYQQTPGQGLQFLFEYFSETQRNKGNFPGRFSGRQFSNSRSEMNVSTLELGDSALYLCASSQKTASNTGELFFGEGSRLTVL.

The rearrangement links TRBV5-4 to TRBJ2-3, with 9 bases identical to TRBD2. The CDR3 covers 16 residues. The V segment lost 0 bases and the J segment 6 bases; nucleotides outside the gene matches: 8. Germline assignment: CDR1 SGHNT and CDR2 YYREEE (reference sequence). The DNA for the CDR3 is TGTGCCAGCAGCTTGGCCACGCGGGGGGGGTGGGATACGCAGTATTTT. Protein: CASSLATRGGWDTQYF.

The chain employs TRBV27 and TRBJ1-2; TRBD1 agrees at 7 bases. V was clipped by 3 bases and J by 4 bases; unmatched bases: 5. The CDR3 extends over 14 amino acids. In germline, CDR1 is MNHEY, CDR2 SMNVEV (reference sequence). CDR3 in DNA: TGTGCCAGCAGTTTGTCCGGGACAGCCTATGGCTACACCTTC. It translates to CASSLSGTAYGYTF.

About this clone: Compared with germline, one end of the junction differs, possibly owing to a read error. This chain uses TRBV30 with TRBJ2-7; D is undetermined. Germline assignment: CDR1 GTSNPN and CDR2 SVGIG (reference sequence). The CDR3 length is 11 residues. CDR3 loop: CDREVSYEQYF. DNA of the CDR3: TGCGATCGTGAGGTATCCTACGAGCAGTACTTC.

J is TRBJ2-5 and V is TRBV7-2, with 9 bases fitting TRBD1. Germline trimming cut 6 bases from V and 5 bases from J; bases unmatched to any gene: 7. The CDR3 has 14 amino acids. Per the germline V gene, CDR1 is SGHTA and CDR2 is FQGNSA. The CDR3 coding sequence is TGTGCCAGCAGTTTGAACAGGGGGCGGGAGACCCAGTACTTC. This translates into CASSLNRGRETQYF.

The CDR3 DNA sequence: TGTGCCAGCACCGACAGACTCCTTAACACCGGGGAGCTGTTTTTT. It yields the protein CASTDRLLNTGELFF. The V call is TRBV6-5, the J call TRBJ2-2; tentatively, D is TRBD1 (5 bases). V was pared by 7 bases and J by 2 bases, with 14 bases between. The germline CDR1 and CDR2 sequences are MNHEY and SVGAGI. The CDR3 loop spans 15 amino acids.

The V and J genes are TRBV27 and TRBJ1-1, with D uncertain. From germline, CDR1 is MNHEY and CDR2 SMNVEV (reference sequence). The CDR3 has 13 residues. V lost 2 bases to trimming and J lost 4 bases, with 8 bases between them. The CDR3 protein is CASSLARFTEAFF. In DNA, the CDR3 is TGTGCCAGCAGTTTAGCTAGGTTCACTGAAGCTTTCTTT.

V gene TRBV9 combines with J gene TRBJ2-7; D ambiguous. Germline assignment: CDR1 SGDLS and CDR2 YYNGEE. With 3 bases removed from V and 6 bases from J, the gap between germline ends came to 10 bases. The CDR3 runs to 12 residues. The CDR3, as DNA: TGTGCCAGCAGCGGAGGCTCTGGCGAGCAGTACTTC. Residues: CASSGGSGEQYF.

This chain links TRBV18 with TRBJ2-3, with 9 nucleotides matching TRBD2. The germline V gene has CDR1 KGHSH and CDR2 LQKENI. Unmatched junction bases numbered 5, after V lost 0 bases and J lost 7 bases. The CDR3 extends over 15 amino acids. DNA of the CDR3: TGTGCCAGCTCACCACCGCTAGCGGGACTTAATACGCAGTATTTT. It specifies CASSPPLAGLNTQYF.

The V and J genes are TRBV10-3 and TRBJ1-4, with a tentative D call TRBD1 (6 bases). The CDR3 runs to 13 residues. Germline CDR1 is ENHRY and CDR2 is SYGVKD. Trimming took 5 bases from V and 8 from J, leaving 12 bases between them. CDR3 in DNA: TGTGCCATCAGTAGGACAGAGCGCGAAAAACTGTTTTTT. It yields the protein CAISRTEREKLFF.

The chain uses TRBV5-1 and TRBJ2-5; a weak D match, TRBD1 (6 bases). This CDR3 is 14 amino acids long. V was shortened by 0 bases and J by 5 bases, with 11 bases between the two germline ends. Germline CDR1 and CDR2: SGHRS and YFSETQ. The CDR3 loop is CASSLGTQGETQYF. The CDR3, as DNA: TGCGCCAGCAGCTTGGGGACCCAGGGGGAGACCCAGTACTTC.

The chain joins TRBV7-2 to TRBJ2-1, with 7 positions matching TRBD1. The CDR3 is 17 residues long. Germline CDR1 is SGHTA and CDR2 is FQGNSA. With V trimmed by 1 base and J by 8 bases, 14 bases remained unmatched. The CDR3 coding sequence is TGTGCCAGCAGCTTAGTCTTAGGGGGCGGAAATTCTTATGAGCAGTTCTTC. Translating it yields CASSLVLGGGNSYEQFF. The variable domain in full, completed from reference TRBV7-2 and TRBJ2-1, reads GAGVSQSPSNKVTEKGKDVELRCDPISGHTALYWYRQSLGQGLEFLIYFQGNSAPDKSGLPSDRFSAERTGGSVSTLTIQRTQQEDSAVYLCASSLVLGGGNSYEQFFGPGTRLTVL.

This clone was counted once. This sequence joins TRBV20-1 and TRBJ1-2; D not resolved. This CDR3 is built from 11 residues. Germline CDR1 DFQATT, CDR2 SNEGSKA (reference sequence). The ends were cut back, 8 bases at V and 0 bases at J, with 7 bases in the middle. CDR3 amino acids: CSTSANYGYTF. CDR3 sequence (DNA): TGCAGTACGTCAGCTAACTATGGCTACACCTTC.

The chain joins TRBV18 to TRBJ1-3; D is perhaps TRBD1 (5 bases). The CDR3 totals 15 residues. The germline V and J ends were trimmed by 5 bases and 0 bases, with 11 bases remaining between them. Germline V gene lookup returns CDR1 KGHSH and CDR2 LQKENI. In DNA, the CDR3 is TGTGCCAGCTCAGACGGACACTTCTCTGGAAACACCATATATTTT. Translated, it gives CASSDGHFSGNTIYF.

The genes are TRBV4-3 and TRBJ2-1; 7 bases are a match to TRBD2. The CDR3 loop spans 17 amino acids. CDR1 and CDR2 from the germline V gene are LGHNA and YSLEER. After removal of 1 base from V and 5 bases from J, the junction contained 11 bases not matched to a gene. Written as DNA, the CDR3 is TGCGCCAGCAGCCAAGTATATTCGGGAGGAGTAAACAATGAGCAGTTCTTC. Encoded protein: CASSQVYSGGVNNEQFF.

The chain employs TRBV19 and TRBJ2-1; D not resolved. Trimming stripped 3 bases from V and 0 bases from J, with 9 bases between. Germline V gene lookup returns CDR1 LNHDA and CDR2 SQIVND (reference sequence). The CDR3 has 15 residues. CDR3 sequence (DNA): TGTGCCAGTAGTATTGCAGGTAGCTCCTACAATGAGCAGTTCTTC. It yields the protein CASSIAGSSYNEQFF.

The chain joins TRBV6-5 to TRBJ2-1; TRBD2 matches at 10 bases. CDR3 length: 15 residues. V trimming: 5 bases; J trimming: 2 bases; junction bases outside the gene matches: 3. Germline CDR1 is MNHEY and CDR2 is SVGAGI. CDR3 region: CASSLTSGTYNEQFF. The CDR3 bases are TGTGCCAGCAGTCTTACTAGCGGGACCTACAATGAGCAGTTCTTC.

In nucleotides, the CDR3 is TGTGCCAGCAGCTTTTTTGACTCTAGGGAGCAGTTCTTC. Translating gives CASSFFDSREQFF. V gene TRBV7-3 combines with J gene TRBJ2-1; D is unclear. The CDR3 totals 13 residues. Trimming stripped 3 bases from V and 10 bases from J, with 13 bases between. Germline V gene lookup returns CDR1 SGHTA and CDR2 FQGTGA.

The rearrangement links TRBV7-2 to TRBJ1-4; D is possibly TRBD1 (6 bases). The length of the CDR3 is 16 residues. Trimming took 1 base from V and 4 from J, leaving 13 bases between them. Germline CDR1 and CDR2: SGHTA and FQGNSA. The CDR3 bases are TGTGCCAGCAGCTTAGTAGGGGGACACCTTAATGAAAAACTGTTTTTT. Protein sequence: CASSLVGGHLNEKLFF.

DNA of the CDR3: TGCGCCAGCAGCTGGGGGACAGTAGACTCCTACGAGCAGTACTTC. As protein: CASSWGTVDSYEQYF. This rearrangement joins TRBV5-1 to TRBJ2-7; 7 bases match TRBD1. Trimming removed 3 bases from V and 0 bases from J; junction bases left unmatched: 6. Per germline, CDR1 SGHRS and CDR2 YFSETQ. The CDR3 is 15 residues long. Drawing the rest from reference TRBV5-1 and TRBJ2-7, the complete variable domain is KAGVTQTPRYLIKTRGQQVTLSCSPISGHRSVSWYQQTPGQGLQFLFEYFSETQRNKGNFPGRFSGRQFSNSRSEMNVSTLELGDSALYLCASSWGTVDSYEQYFGPGTRLTVT.

The J gene is TRBJ2-7, the V gene TRBV7-8; 7 bases line up with TRBD2. Per germline, CDR1 SGHVS and CDR2 FQNEAQ. V shed 4 bases, J shed 7 bases, and the junction held 4 bases outside the gene matches. The CDR3 runs 12 residues. In nucleotides, the CDR3 is TGTGCCAGCAGCTACGGGGGAGGGGAGCAGTACTTC. Translating it yields CASSYGGGEQYF.

This clone appeared once. The chain joins TRBV7-9 to TRBJ1-5, with TRBD1 matching 8 bases. The J segment lost 6 bases and the V segment lost 4 bases, leaving 8 bases of the junction unmatched. The CDR3 contains 15 residues. CDR1 and CDR2 from the germline V gene are SEHNR and FQNEAQ (reference sequence). The CDR3 loop is CASSSDREKAQPQHF. The CDR3, as DNA: TGTGCCAGCAGCTCGGACAGGGAAAAGGCTCAGCCCCAGCATTTT.

This clone was counted once. The V call is TRBV9, the J call TRBJ2-1, with TRBD1 as a possible D gene (6 bases). CDR1 and CDR2 (germline): SGDLS, YYNGEE. Trimming took 3 bases from V and 4 from J, leaving 11 bases between them. The CDR3 covers 14 residues. In DNA form, the CDR3 reads TGTGCCAGCAGCGCCACCACAGGGTACAATGAGCAGTTCTTC. This sequence encodes CASSATTGYNEQFF.

V usage is TRBV7-6 and J usage is TRBJ2-1, with TRBD2 identical over 7 bases. This CDR3 contains 14 residues. The germline gives CDR1 SGHVS, CDR2 FNYEAQ. V lost 1 base, J lost 9 bases, and 6 bases stayed unmatched. CDR3 in DNA: TGTGCCAGCAGCTTAGGGAGACTAGCTGCTGAGCAGTTCTTC. Translated: CASSLGRLAAEQFF.

The genes are TRBV11-2 and TRBJ2-7, with 9 bases matching TRBD1. Germline trimming cut 4 bases from V and 8 bases from J; bases unmatched to any gene: 12. CDR3 length equals 15 residues. The germline gives CDR1 SGHAT, CDR2 FQNNGV. The CDR3 sequence is CASSYPGQGVVKQYF. Here the CDR3 DNA reads TGTGCCAGCAGCTATCCGGGACAGGGTGTAGTCAAGCAGTACTTC.

This clone has just one count. This chain uses TRBV28 with TRBJ2-1; TRBD2 might be the D (6 bases). CDR3 length: 16 residues. V lost 5 bases and J 0 bases, leaving 14 bases between the germline ends. The V gene's germline CDR1 is MDHEN and CDR2 SYDVKM. The CDR3 spells CASSHLAISSYNEQFF. The CDR3 bases are TGTGCCAGCAGTCATCTAGCGATCAGCTCCTACAATGAGCAGTTCTTC.

The chain recombines TRBV27 with TRBJ1-1, with 7 positions matching TRBD1. Germline CDR1 and CDR2: MNHEY and SMNVEV (reference sequence). The length of the CDR3 is 15 residues. J lost 1 base, V lost 5 bases, and 7 bases had no gene match. CDR3 in DNA: TGTGCCAGCAGTCCCACAGGGGTTTGGAACACTGAAGCTTTCTTT. It translates to CASSPTGVWNTEAFF.

This rearrangement joins TRBV5-5 to TRBJ1-6; D may be TRBD1 (6 bases). Trimming took off 2 bases at V and 7 bases at J, with 13 bases between the two ends. Germline V lookup: CDR1 SGHKS, CDR2 YYEKEE (reference sequence). The CDR3 is made up of 15 amino acids. The CDR3, as DNA: TGTGCCAGCAGCTTCCAAGGACAGCTAAATTCACCCCTCCACTTT. Translated: CASSFQGQLNSPLHF. The variable domain in full, completed from reference TRBV5-5 and TRBJ1-6, reads DAGVTQSPTHLIKTRGQQVTLRCSPISGHKSVSWYQQVLGQGPQFIFQYYEKEERGRGNFPDRFSARQFPNYSSELNVNALLLGDSALYLCASSFQGQLNSPLHFGNGTRLTVT.